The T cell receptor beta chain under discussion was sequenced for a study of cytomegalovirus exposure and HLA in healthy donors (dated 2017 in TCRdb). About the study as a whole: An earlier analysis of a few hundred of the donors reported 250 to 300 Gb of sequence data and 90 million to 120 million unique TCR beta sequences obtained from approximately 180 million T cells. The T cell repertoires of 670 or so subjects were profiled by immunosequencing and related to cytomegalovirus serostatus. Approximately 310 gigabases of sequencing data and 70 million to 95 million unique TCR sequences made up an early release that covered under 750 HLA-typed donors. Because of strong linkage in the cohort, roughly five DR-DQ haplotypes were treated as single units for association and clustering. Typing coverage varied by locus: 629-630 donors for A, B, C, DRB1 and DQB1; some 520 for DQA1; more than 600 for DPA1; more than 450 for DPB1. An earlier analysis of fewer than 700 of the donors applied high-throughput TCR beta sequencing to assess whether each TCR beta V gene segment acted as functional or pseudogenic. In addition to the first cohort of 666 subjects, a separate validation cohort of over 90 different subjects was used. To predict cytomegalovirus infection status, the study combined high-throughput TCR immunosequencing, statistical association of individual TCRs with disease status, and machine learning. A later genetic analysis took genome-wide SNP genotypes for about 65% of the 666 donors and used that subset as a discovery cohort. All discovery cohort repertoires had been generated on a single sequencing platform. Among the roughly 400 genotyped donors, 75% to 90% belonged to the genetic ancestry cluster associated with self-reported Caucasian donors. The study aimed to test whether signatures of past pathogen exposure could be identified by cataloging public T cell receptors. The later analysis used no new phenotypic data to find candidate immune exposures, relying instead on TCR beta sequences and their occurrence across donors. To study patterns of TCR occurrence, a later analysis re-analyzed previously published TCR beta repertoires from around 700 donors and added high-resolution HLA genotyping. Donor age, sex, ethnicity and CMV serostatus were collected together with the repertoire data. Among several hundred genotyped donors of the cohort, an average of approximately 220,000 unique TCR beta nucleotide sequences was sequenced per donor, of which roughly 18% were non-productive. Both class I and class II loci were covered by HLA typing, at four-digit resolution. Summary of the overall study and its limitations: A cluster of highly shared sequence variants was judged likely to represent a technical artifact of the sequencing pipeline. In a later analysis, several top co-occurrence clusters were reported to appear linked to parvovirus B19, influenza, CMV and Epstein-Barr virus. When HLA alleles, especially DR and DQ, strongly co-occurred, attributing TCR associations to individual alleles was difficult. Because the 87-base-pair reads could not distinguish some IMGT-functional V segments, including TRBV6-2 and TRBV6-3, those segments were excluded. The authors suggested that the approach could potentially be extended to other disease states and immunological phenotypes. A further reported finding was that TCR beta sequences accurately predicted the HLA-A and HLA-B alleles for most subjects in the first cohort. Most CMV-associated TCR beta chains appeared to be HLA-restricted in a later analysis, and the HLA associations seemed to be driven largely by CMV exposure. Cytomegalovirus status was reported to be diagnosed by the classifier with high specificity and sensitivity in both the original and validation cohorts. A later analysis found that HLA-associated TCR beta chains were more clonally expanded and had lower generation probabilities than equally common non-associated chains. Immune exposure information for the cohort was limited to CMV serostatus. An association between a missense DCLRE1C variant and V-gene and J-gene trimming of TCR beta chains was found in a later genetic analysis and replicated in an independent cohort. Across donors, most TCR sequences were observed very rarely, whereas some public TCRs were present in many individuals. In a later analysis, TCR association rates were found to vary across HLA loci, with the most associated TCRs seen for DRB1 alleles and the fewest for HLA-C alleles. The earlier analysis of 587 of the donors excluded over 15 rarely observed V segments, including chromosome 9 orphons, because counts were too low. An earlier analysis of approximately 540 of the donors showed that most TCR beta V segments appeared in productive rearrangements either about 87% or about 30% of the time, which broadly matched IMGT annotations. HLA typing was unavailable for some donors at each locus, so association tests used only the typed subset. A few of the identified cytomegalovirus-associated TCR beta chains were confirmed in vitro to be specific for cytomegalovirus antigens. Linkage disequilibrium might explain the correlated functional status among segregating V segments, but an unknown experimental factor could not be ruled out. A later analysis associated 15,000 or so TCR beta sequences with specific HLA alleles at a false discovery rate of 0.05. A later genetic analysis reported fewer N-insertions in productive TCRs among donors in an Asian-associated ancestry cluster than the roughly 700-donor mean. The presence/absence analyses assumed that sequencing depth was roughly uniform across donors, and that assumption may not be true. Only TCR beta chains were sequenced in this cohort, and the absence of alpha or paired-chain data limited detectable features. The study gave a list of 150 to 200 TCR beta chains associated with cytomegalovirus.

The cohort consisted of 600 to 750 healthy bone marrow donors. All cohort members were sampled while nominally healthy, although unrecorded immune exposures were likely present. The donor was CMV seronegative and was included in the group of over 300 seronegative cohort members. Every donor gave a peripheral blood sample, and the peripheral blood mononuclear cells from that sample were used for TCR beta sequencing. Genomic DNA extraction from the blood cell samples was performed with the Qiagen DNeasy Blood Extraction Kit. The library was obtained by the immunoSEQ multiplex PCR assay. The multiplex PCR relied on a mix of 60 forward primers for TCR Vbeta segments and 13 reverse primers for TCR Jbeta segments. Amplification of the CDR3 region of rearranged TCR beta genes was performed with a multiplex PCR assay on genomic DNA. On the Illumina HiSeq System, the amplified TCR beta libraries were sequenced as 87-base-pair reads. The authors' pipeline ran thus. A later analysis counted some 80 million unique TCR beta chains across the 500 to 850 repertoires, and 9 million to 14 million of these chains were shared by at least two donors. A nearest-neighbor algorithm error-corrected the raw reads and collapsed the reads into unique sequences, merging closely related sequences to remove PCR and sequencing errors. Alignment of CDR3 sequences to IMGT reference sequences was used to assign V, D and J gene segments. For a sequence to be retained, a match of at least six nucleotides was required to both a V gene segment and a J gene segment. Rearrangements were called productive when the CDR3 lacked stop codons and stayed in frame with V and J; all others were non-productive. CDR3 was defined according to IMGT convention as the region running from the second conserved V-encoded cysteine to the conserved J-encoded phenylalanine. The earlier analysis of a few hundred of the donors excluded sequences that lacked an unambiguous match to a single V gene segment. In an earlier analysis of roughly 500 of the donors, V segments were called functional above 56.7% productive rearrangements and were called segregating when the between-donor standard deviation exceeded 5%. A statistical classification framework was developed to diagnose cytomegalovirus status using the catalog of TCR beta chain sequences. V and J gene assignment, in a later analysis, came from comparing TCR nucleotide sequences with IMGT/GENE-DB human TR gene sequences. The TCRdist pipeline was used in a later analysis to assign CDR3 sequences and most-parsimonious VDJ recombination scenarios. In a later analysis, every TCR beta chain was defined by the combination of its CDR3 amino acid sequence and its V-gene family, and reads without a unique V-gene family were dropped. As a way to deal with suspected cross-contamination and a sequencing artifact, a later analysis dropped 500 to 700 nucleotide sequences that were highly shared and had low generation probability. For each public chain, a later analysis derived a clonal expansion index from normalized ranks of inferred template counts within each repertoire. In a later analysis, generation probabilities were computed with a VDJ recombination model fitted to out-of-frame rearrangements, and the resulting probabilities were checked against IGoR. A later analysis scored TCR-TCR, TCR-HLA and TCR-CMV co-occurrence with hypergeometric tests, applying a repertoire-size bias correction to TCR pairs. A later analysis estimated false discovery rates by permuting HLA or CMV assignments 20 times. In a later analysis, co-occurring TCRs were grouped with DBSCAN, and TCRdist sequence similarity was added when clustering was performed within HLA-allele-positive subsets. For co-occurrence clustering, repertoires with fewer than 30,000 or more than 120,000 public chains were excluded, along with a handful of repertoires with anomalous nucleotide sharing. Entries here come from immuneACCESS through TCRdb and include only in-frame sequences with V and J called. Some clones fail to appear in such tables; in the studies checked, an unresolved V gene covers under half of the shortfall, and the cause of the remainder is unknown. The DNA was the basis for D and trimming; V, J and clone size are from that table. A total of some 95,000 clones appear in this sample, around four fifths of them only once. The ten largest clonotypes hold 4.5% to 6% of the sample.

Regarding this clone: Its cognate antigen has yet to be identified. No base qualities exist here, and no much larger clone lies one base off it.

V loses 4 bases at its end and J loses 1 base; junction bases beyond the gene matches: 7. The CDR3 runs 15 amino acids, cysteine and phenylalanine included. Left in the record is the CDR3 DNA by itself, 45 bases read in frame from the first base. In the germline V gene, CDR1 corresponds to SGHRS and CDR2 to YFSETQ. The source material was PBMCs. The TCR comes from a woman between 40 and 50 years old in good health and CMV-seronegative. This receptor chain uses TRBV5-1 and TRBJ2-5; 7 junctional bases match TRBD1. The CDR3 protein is CASSVDDRAQETQYF. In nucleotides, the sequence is TGCGCCAGCAGCGTAGACGACAGGGCCCAAGAGACCCAGTACTTC.